These T cell receptor beta chains were read from a single sample in a study of T cells after yellow fever vaccination. TCRdb recomputed calls from the 5' RACE reads with MiXCR, one row per CDR3 protein. The sample contains under 300,000 distinct CDR3 sequences, less than 7.5% of which appear only once. Material: CD4+ T cells sorted from PBMCs, obtained on the day of the yellow fever booster vaccination. All receptors come from a man aged 25 to 40 who received the YFV17D yellow fever vaccine. The CDR3 runs from the conserved cysteine through the conserved F or W. A D gene is named only where the DNA matches it firmly. Rows may omit the clone size; those that give it use once, few, many or a size class.

TRBJ2-5 | TRBV6-2/TRBV6-3 | NA | NA | TGTGCCAGCAGCTGGGACCGCCGCCCCGGGGAGACCCAGTACTTC | CASSWDRRPGETQYF
TRBJ2-7 | TRBV7-2 | TRBD2 | many | TGTGCCAGCAGCACTAGCGGGAGTGCCTACGAGCAGTACTTC | CASSTSGSAYEQYF
TRBJ2-7 | TRBV18 | NA | many | TGTGCCAGCTCACCCCAGGGTGGGTCCTACGAGCAGTACTTC | CASSPQGGSYEQYF
TRBJ2-2 | TRBV5-6 | NA | many | TGTGCCAGCAGCTTATACAGGGTGTACACCGGGGAGCTGTTTTTT | CASSLYRVYTGELFF
TRBJ2-3 | TRBV5-1 | NA | few | TGCGCCAGCAGCTTGACCCCCCTTTGGGGGAGCACAGATACGCAGTATTTT | CASSLTPLWGSTDTQYF
TRBJ2-1 | TRBV19 | NA | NA | TGTGCCAGTACGCGTAGCGGCTCCTACAATGAGCAGTTCTTC | CASTRSGSYNEQFF
TRBJ2-7 | TRBV6-1 | NA | NA | TGTGCCACTTTAGCGCAGAGCTCCTACGAGCAGTACTTC | CATLAQSSYEQYF
TRBJ2-1 | TRBV19 | TRBD2 | NA | TGTGCCAGTATGCGGGAGGGCTTCTACAATGAGCAGTTCTTC | CASMREGFYNEQFF
TRBJ2-1 | TRBV27 | TRBD2 | NA | TGTGCCAGCAGTTTGGTATACGCTAGCGGGCACAACTACAATGAGCAGTTCTTC | CASSLVYASGHNYNEQFF
TRBJ2-1 | TRBV7-2 | NA | many | TGTGCCAGCAGTTTGAACTTCAATGAGCAGTTCTTC | CASSLNFNEQFF
TRBJ2-1 | TRBV24-1 | NA | many | TGTGCCACCAGTGGGGCAGGGAATAATGAGCAGTTCTTC | CATSGAGNNEQFF
TRBJ2-6 | TRBV2 | NA | few | TGTGCCAGCAGTGTGAGGAGCTCTGGGGCCAACGTCCTGACTTTC | CASSVRSSGANVLTF
TRBJ1-2 | TRBV12-3/TRBV12-4 | NA | many | TGTGCCAGCAGCGAGAGGGGGAGGGATGGCTACACCTTC | CASSERGRDGYTF
TRBJ2-1 | TRBV5-1 | TRBD2 | many | TGCGCCAGCAGCTTGGTCCTAGCGGGAGCTCCCCTGTTC | CASSLVLAGAPLF
TRBJ2-7 | TRBV10-1 | NA | NA | TGCGCCAGCAGCCCGATAGTATCAGGCGAGCAGTACTTC | CASSPIVSGEQYF
TRBJ1-1 | TRBV7-2 | NA | many | TGTGCCAGCAGCTTAAACAGGGCGGGCACTGAAGCTTTCTTT | CASSLNRAGTEAFF
TRBJ2-3 | TRBV7-8 | NA | NA | TGTGCCAGCAGCTTAGAATCGGGCACAGATACGCAGTATTTT | CASSLESGTDTQYF
TRBJ2-1 | TRBV23-1 | NA | few | TGCGCCAGCAGCCGGAATATCACTGAGCAGTTCTTC | CASSRNITEQFF
TRBJ2-3 | TRBV20-1 | TRBD1 | many | TGCAGTGCCAACGGACAGGGCGAGGCGGATACGCAGTATTTT | CSANGQGEADTQYF
TRBJ2-7 | TRBV5-1 | NA | many | TGCGCCAGCAGCTGGGCCTCCGGGACATCTCTTTACGAGCAGTACTTC | CASSWASGTSLYEQYF
TRBJ1-2 | TRBV20-1 | NA | NA | TGCAGTGCTGGGGCCATGGCCTATGGCTACACCTTC | CSAGAMAYGYTF
TRBJ2-2 | TRBV7-9 | NA | few | TGTGCCAGCAGCCCACAATTCGGGGGTGGCACCGGGGAGCTGTTTTTT | CASSPQFGGGTGELFF
TRBJ2-1 | TRBV20-1 | NA | many | TGCAGTGCTAGCCACAATGAGCAGTTCTTC | CSASHNEQFF
TRBJ1-1 | TRBV12-3/TRBV12-4 | NA | many | TGTGCCAGCAGTCACCGCCCGGGACATAACACTGAAGCTTTCTTT | CASSHRPGHNTEAFF
TRBJ2-1 | TRBV20-1 | TRBD2 | NA | TGCAGTGCTAGAGGGCCGCCAAGACTAGCGGGGCAGTTCTTC | CSARGPPRLAGQFF
TRBJ2-5 | TRBV5-1 | TRBD2 | many | TGCGCCAGCAGCTCGACTAGCGGAGGGGCAGAGACCCAGTACTTC | CASSSTSGGAETQYF
TRBJ1-5 | TRBV12-3/TRBV12-4 | NA | NA | TGTGCCAGCAGTTTTGGACTAACCCTAAGCCAGCCCCAGCATTTT | CASSFGLTLSQPQHF
TRBJ1-1 | TRBV7-9 | NA | many | TGTGCCAGCAGCTTAGCTGGCTATGGCGAAGCTTTCTTT | CASSLAGYGEAFF
TRBJ2-2 | TRBV7-9 | TRBD1 | NA | TGTGCCAGCAGCCCGACAGGGCCCGGGGAGCTGTTTTTT | CASSPTGPGELFF
TRBJ2-3 | TRBV5-6 | TRBD2 | many | TGTGCCAGCAGCCTCCTAGCGGGAAAATCAGATACGCAGTATTTT | CASSLLAGKSDTQYF
TRBJ2-3 | TRBV7-2 | NA | NA | TGTGCCAGCAGCTTAGCGGGGGGATTTGCAGCAGATACGCAGTATTTT | CASSLAGGFAADTQYF
TRBJ2-6 | TRBV7-2 | TRBD1 | NA | TGTGCCAGCTGCTTAGGTACGGGACAGTTCGGGGCCAACGTCCTGACTTTC | CASCLGTGQFGANVLTF
TRBJ2-7 | TRBV28 | TRBD1 | once | TGTGCCAGCAGTTCCTTCGGACAGGGCGCTTTCTACGAGCAGTACTTC | CASSSFGQGAFYEQYF
TRBJ1-4 | TRBV7-6 | NA | few | TGTGCCAGCAGCCTACAGAGAACTAATGAAAAACTGTTTTTT | CASSLQRTNEKLFF
TRBJ2-1 | TRBV7-2 | NA | many | TGTGCCAGCAGCTCAAACCCGGGGATCTACAATGAGCAGTTCTTC | CASSSNPGIYNEQFF
TRBJ2-7 | TRBV20-1 | NA | many | TGCAGTGCTAGTAGGCAGGGACGGATCAACGAGCAGTACTTC | CSASRQGRINEQYF
TRBJ2-6 | TRBV7-9 | TRBD1 | many | TGTGCCAGCAGCTTCCCGCAGGGGGCCTCTGGGGCCAACGTCCTGACTTTC | CASSFPQGASGANVLTF
TRBJ2-3 | TRBV6-2/TRBV6-3 | TRBD2 | few | TGTGCCAGCAGAAGACTAGCGGGAGGCGGCGCAGATACGCAGTATTTT | CASRRLAGGGADTQYF
TRBJ2-1 | TRBV4-3 | TRBD2 | few | TGCGCCAGCAGCCAAGACGGGAGGGGTCATAGCTCCTACAATGAGCAGTTCTTC | CASSQDGRGHSSYNEQFF
TRBJ2-2 | TRBV6-2/TRBV6-3 | TRBD1 | NA | TGTGCCAGCGGCTTACCGGGACAGTCCACCGGGGAGCTGTTTTTT | CASGLPGQSTGELFF
TRBJ2-7 | TRBV5-5 | TRBD2 | few | TGTGCCAGCAGCTTGGCACTAGCGGGAGACTCCGAGCAGTACTTC | CASSLALAGDSEQYF
TRBJ2-5 | TRBV24-1 | TRBD1 | many | TGTGCCACCAGTGATCGACAGGGTTCTAACGACCAGTACTTC | CATSDRQGSNDQYF
TRBJ2-3 | TRBV25-1 | TRBD2 | many | TGTGCCAGCAGGCCGACTGGCGGGAGGAGGGATACGCAGTATTTT | CASRPTGGRRDTQYF
TRBJ2-2 | TRBV14 | NA | NA | TGTGCCAGCAGCCAAGTCAGGGGTCCCGGGGAGCTGTTTTTT | CASSQVRGPGELFF
TRBJ2-2 | TRBV7-2 | TRBD2 | NA | TGTGCCAGCAGCTTAGAAATCGGGAGGTACACCGGGGAGCTGTTTTTT | CASSLEIGRYTGELFF
TRBJ2-7 | TRBV11-1 | NA | NA | TGTGCCAGCAGCTTAGCCTCCGATTACGAGCAGTACTTC | CASSLASDYEQYF
TRBJ2-7 | TRBV20-1 | TRBD1 | NA | TGCAGTGCCCTGCAGGGGGCAAGCGAGCAGTACTTC | CSALQGASEQYF
TRBJ2-5 | TRBV7-2 | TRBD1 | few | TGTGCCAGCAGCTTCGGGGACAGGAACGCGGAGACCCAGTACTTC | CASSFGDRNAETQYF
TRBJ2-7 | TRBV18 | TRBD2 | few | TGTGCCAGCTCACCGACTAGCGGGAGCTCCTACGAGCAGTACTTC | CASSPTSGSSYEQYF
TRBJ2-1 | TRBV30 | TRBD2 | NA | TGTGCCTGGAAAGGGACTAGCGGGTTCGGGGGGGAGCAGTTCTTC | CAWKGTSGFGGEQFF
TRBJ2-3 | TRBV12-3/TRBV12-4 | TRBD2 | many | TGTGCCAGCAGCCTCGGACTAGCGCGCACAGATACGCAGTATTTT | CASSLGLARTDTQYF
TRBJ1-1 | TRBV6-5 | NA | many | TGTGCCAGCAGCGCCGGGACACCGAACACTGAAGCTTTCTTT | CASSAGTPNTEAFF
TRBJ1-6 | TRBV6-5 | NA | medium-sized | TGTGCCAGCAGCCTTGATTCCGGGACACAGTCACCCCTCCACTTT | CASSLDSGTQSPLHF
TRBJ2-3 | TRBV10-3 | TRBD2 | NA | TGTGCCATCAGCCCCGGACTAGCGGGTGTTGATACGCAGTATTTT | CAISPGLAGVDTQYF
TRBJ2-3 | TRBV19 | NA | few | TGTGCCAGTAGTATGTTGTTTGCGGAACGGGCGCAGTATTTT | CASSMLFAERAQYF
TRBJ2-4 | TRBV5-3 | TRBD1 | NA | TGTGCCCAAACAGGGGGCCCGGAACTGAAGAACATTCAGTACTTC | CAQTGGPELKNIQYF